This T cell receptor (beta chain) was identified in a study of T cells in Graves' hyperthyroidism and ophthalmopathy. Turning to the study itself: Peripheral blood was acquired at first diagnosis, ahead of any therapy whatsoever.

Germline lookup yields CDR1 SGHNT and CDR2 YENEEA. Trimming pared 5 bases from V and 2 bases from J, leaving 20 bases between. The CDR3 runs to 17 residues. This clonotype showed up just a few times. Authors of the study amplified TCR beta CDR3 regions from RNA transcripts. First-round RT-PCR of the TCR CDR3 relied on the HTBI primer set. MiXCR, run by TCRdb on the multiplex PCR reads, gives a single entry per CDR3 protein. The profile shows some 650,000 distinct CDR3 sequences, around 15% of them singletons. The specimen sequenced was blood. This chain links TRBV11-3 with TRBJ2-3, with D possibly TRBD1 on 5 matching bases. This sequence originates from a woman between 40 and 55 years old with Graves' ophthalmopathy. CDR3 in amino acids: CASSPRGGGSYTDTQYF. The CDR3 nucleotides are TGTGCCAGCAGCCCTAGGGGCGGCGGCTCGTACACAGATACGCAGTATTTT.